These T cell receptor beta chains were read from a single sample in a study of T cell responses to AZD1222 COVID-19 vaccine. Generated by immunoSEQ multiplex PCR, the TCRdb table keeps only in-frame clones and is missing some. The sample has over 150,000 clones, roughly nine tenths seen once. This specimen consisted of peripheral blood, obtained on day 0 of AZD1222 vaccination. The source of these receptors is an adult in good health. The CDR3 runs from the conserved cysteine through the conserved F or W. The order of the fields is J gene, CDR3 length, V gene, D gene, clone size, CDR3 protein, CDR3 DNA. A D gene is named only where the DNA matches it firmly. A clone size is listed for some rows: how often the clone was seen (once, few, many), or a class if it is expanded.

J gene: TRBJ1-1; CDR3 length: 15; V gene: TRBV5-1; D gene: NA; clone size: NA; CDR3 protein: CASRAAGALNTEAFF; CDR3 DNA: TGCGCCTCGAGGGCGGCAGGGGCGTTGAACACTGAAGCTTTCTTT
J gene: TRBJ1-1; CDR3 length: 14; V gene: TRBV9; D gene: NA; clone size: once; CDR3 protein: CASSPQRMNTEAFF; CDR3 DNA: TGTGCCAGCAGCCCACAAAGAATGAACACTGAAGCTTTCTTT
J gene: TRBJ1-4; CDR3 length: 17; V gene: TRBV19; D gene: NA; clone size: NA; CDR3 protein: CASSDSVNLGPNEKLFF; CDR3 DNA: TGTGCCAGTAGTGATAGCGTAAACCTAGGCCCGAATGAAAAACTGTTTTTT
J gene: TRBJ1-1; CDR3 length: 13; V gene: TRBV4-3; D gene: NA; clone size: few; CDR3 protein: CASSQEPKTEAFF; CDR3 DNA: TGCGCCAGCAGCCAAGAACCGAAGACTGAAGCTTTCTTT
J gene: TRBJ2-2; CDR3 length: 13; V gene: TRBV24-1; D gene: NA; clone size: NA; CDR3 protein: CATGNQRPGELFF; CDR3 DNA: TGTGCCACCGGGAACCAGCGACCTGGGGAGCTGTTTTTT
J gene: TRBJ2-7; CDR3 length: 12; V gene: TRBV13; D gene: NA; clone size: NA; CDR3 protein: CASSTQGYEQYF; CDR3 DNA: TGTGCCAGCAGCACCCAGGGCTACGAGCAGTACTTC
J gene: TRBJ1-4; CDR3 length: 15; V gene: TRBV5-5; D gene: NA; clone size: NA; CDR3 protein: CASSLGGVANEKLFF; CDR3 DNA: TGTGCCAGCAGCTTGGGAGGGGTGGCTAATGAAAAACTGTTTTTT
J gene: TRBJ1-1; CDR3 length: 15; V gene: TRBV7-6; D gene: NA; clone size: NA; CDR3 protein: CASSGGQGLGTEAFF; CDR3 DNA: TGTGCCAGCAGCGGGGGACAAGGCTTGGGTACTGAAGCTTTCTTT
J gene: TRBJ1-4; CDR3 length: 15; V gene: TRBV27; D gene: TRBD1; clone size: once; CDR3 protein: CASSLYLGTGEKLFF; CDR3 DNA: TGTGCCAGCAGTCTCTATCTCGGGACAGGGGAAAAACTGTTTTTT
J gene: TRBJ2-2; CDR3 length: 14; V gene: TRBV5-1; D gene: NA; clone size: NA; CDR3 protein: CASSPGAEIGELFF; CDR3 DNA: TGCGCCAGCAGCCCAGGGGCAGAGATCGGGGAGCTGTTTTTT
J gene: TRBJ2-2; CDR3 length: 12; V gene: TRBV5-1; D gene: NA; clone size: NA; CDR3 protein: CASSSGTGELFF; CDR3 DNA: TGCGCCAGCAGCTCCGGAACCGGGGAGCTGTTTTTT
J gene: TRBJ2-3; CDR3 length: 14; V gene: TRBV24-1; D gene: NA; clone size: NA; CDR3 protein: CATSDSPGWDTQYF; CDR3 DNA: TGTGCCACCAGTGATTCACCAGGGTGGGATACGCAGTATTTT
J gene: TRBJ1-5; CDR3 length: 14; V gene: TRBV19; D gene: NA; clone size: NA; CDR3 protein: CASSPGPPNQPQHF; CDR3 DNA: TGTGCCAGTAGTCCGGGACCCCCTAATCAGCCCCAGCATTTT
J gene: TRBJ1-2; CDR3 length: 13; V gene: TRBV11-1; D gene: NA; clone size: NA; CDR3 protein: CASSLSPDYGYTF; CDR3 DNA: TGTGCCAGCAGCTTATCCCCAGACTATGGCTACACCTTC
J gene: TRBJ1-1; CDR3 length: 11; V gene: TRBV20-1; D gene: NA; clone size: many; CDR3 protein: CSAVIGPNFFF; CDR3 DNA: TGCAGTGCCGTTATCGGCCCGAACTTTTTCTTT
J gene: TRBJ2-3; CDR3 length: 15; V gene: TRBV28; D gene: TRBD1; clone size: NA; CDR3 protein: CASSPDREGPDTQYF; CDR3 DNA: TGTGCCAGCAGTCCCGACAGGGAAGGTCCAGATACGCAGTATTTT
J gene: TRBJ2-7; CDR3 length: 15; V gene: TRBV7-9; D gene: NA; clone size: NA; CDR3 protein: CASSFGLSGYGEQYF; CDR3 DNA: TGTGCCAGCAGCTTCGGTTTGTCAGGTTATGGCGAGCAGTACTTC